This is a list of T cell receptor beta chains from one sample in a study of T cell responses to AZD1222 COVID-19 vaccine. The assay was immunoSEQ multiplex PCR, and TCRdb's table has in-frame clones only and misses some. The sample gives 90,000 to 140,000 clones, over 80% of which show up once; around 5% is in the top ten. The specimen was peripheral blood, collected on day 0 of AZD1222 vaccination. The source of these receptors is an adult in good health. CDR3s include the opening cysteine and the closing phenylalanine or tryptophan. The D gene is left open where the match is weak. Clone size, where shown, is once, few, many, or a class for clones that have expanded.

d_gene	v_gene	abundance	j_gene	CDR3nt	CDR3aa
TRBD1	TRBV6-2/TRBV6-3	once	TRBJ2-7	TGTGCCAGCAGTGATCCTCCGGGACAGATGAGTCCGTACTTC	CASSDPPGQMSPYF
NA	TRBV7-2	NA	TRBJ1-2	TGTGCCAGCAGCTTAGTGGGGGCTGGGGGCTACACCTTC	CASSLVGAGGYTF
TRBD2	TRBV7-8	NA	TRBJ2-5	TGTGCCAGCAGCTTAGTAGCGGGGCCGGAGACCCAGTACTTC	CASSLVAGPETQYF
TRBD2	TRBV27	NA	TRBJ2-1	TGTGCCAGCCGACTAGCCCCCTACAATGAGCAGTTCTTC	CASRLAPYNEQFF
NA	TRBV29-1	NA	TRBJ1-2	TGCAGCGTGCGGACAGTCTATGGCTACACCTTC	CSVRTVYGYTF
NA	TRBV18	NA	TRBJ2-3	TGTGCCAGCTCTCTACCAGTCGGACTGCATACGCAGTATTTT	CASSLPVGLHTQYF
NA	TRBV4-3	NA	TRBJ1-1	TGCGCCAGCAGCCAAATAGCCGGGACAAAAGCTTTCTTT	CASSQIAGTKAFF
NA	TRBV4-3	NA	TRBJ2-7	TGCGCCAGCAGCCAAGCGTCAGGGCGTGGCGAGCAGTACTTC	CASSQASGRGEQYF
NA	TRBV7-2	NA	TRBJ1-5	TGTGCCAGCAGCTTGGGAGGGGGAAGCAATCAGCCCCAGCATTTT	CASSLGGGSNQPQHF
NA	TRBV30	NA	TRBJ2-1	TGTGCCTGCAACCGCTACTCCTACAATGAGCAGTTCTTC	CACNRYSYNEQFF
NA	TRBV6-2/TRBV6-3	NA	TRBJ2-3	TGTGCCAGCAGTTACAGAGTCCCAGATACGCAGTATTTT	CASSYRVPDTQYF
TRBD1	TRBV7-8	NA	TRBJ1-2	TGTGCCAGCAGCCCGACAGGGGATGGCTACACCTTC	CASSPTGDGYTF
NA	TRBV30	NA	TRBJ1-2	TGTGCCTGGAGTGCTAGTAGCCTAGGCTATGGCTACACCTTC	CAWSASSLGYGYTF
NA	TRBV6-5	once	TRBJ1-6	TGTGCCAGCAAGGGGGGAGTGGATTCACCCCTCCACTTT	CASKGGVDSPLHF
NA	TRBV10-1	NA	TRBJ1-5	TGCGCCAGCCCTCCCCCTCTGGCCTTCAGCAATCAGCCCCAGCATTTT	CASPPPLAFSNQPQHF
TRBD1	TRBV11-2	NA	TRBJ2-2	TGTGCCAGCAGCTTAGGGGACAGGGGCCCCGGGGAGCTGTTTTTT	CASSLGDRGPGELFF
TRBD2	TRBV5-4	NA	TRBJ2-1	TGTGCCAGCAGCTTGGGGTCAGCGGGGTTTGAGCAGTTCTTC	CASSLGSAGFEQFF
NA	TRBV4-1	NA	TRBJ1-6	TGCGCCAGCAGCCAGACAGATACACTTTATAATTCACCCCTCCACTTT	CASSQTDTLYNSPLHF
NA	TRBV6-5	NA	TRBJ1-5	TGTGCCAGCAGTTACTCGGGATCTAGCAATCAGCCCCAGCATTTT	CASSYSGSSNQPQHF
NA	TRBV5-1	NA	TRBJ1-4	TGCGCCAGCAGCTTGGCCCCCACTAATGAAAAACTGTTTTTT	CASSLAPTNEKLFF
TRBD2	TRBV5-1	NA	TRBJ2-3	TGCGCCAGCAGCTTGGGAGCGGGGAGCACAGATACGCAGTATTTT	CASSLGAGSTDTQYF
NA	TRBV19	NA	TRBJ1-5	TGTGCCAGTAGTATAGCGGCACAGGTGATGGTTCAGCCCCAGCATTTT	CASSIAAQVMVQPQHF
TRBD2	TRBV27	NA	TRBJ2-3	TGTGCCAGCAGGTCCCCGGGGGGGCCGACAGATACGCAGTATTTT	CASRSPGGPTDTQYF
TRBD1	TRBV11-2	NA	TRBJ2-5	TGTGCCAGCAGATTAGAGGGGGTTGACAGGGGTCGACAAGAGACCCAGTACTTC	CASRLEGVDRGRQETQYF
NA	TRBV25-1	NA	TRBJ2-2	TGTGCCAGCAGGGCCGCGAACACCGGGGAGCTGTTTTTT	CASRAANTGELFF
NA	TRBV15	NA	TRBJ1-2	TGTGCCACCAGCAGAGAGACCCCCCCTCTGTCTGCCCAAAATGGCTACACCTTC	CATSRETPPLSAQNGYTF
TRBD2	TRBV7-3	NA	TRBJ2-1	TGTGCCAGCAGCCCCACGCGGGGGTACAATGAGCAGTTCTTC	CASSPTRGYNEQFF
TRBD1	TRBV5-4	NA	TRBJ1-2	TGTGCCAGCAGCCAAGGGACAGACTATGGCTACACCTTC	CASSQGTDYGYTF
NA	TRBV21-1	NA	TRBJ2-3	TGTGCCAGCAGCAAAGGAGAACTAGTAGAGGCAGATACGCAGTATTTT	CASSKGELVEADTQYF
NA	TRBV6-5	NA	TRBJ1-1	TGTGCCAGCAGCCTGCGGGCCGGTCAAACTGAAGCTTTCTTT	CASSLRAGQTEAFF
NA	TRBV19	NA	TRBJ1-1	TGTGCCAGTAGTCCCCGGACAGCGAGGAACACTGAAGCTTTCTTT	CASSPRTARNTEAFF
NA	TRBV7-8	NA	TRBJ1-1	TGTGCCAGCAGCTTCTCAGGGAACACTGAAGCTTTCTTT	CASSFSGNTEAFF
NA	TRBV5-4	NA	TRBJ2-5	TGTGCCAGCAGCTTTAGTGGACCGAGGACCCAGTACTTC	CASSFSGPRTQYF
NA	TRBV3-1/TRBV3-2	NA	TRBJ1-2	TGTGCCAGCAGCCCCTGGACTGACAACTATGGCTACACCTTC	CASSPWTDNYGYTF
TRBD2	TRBV7-9	few	TRBJ2-3	TGTGCCAGCAGCCCCGTTGGGGGAGGGACTAGCACAGATACGCAGTATTTT	CASSPVGGGTSTDTQYF
NA	TRBV30	NA	TRBJ2-5	TGTGCCTGGGGCAAAGGCCGGGGGACCTTACAAGAGACCCAGTACTTC	CAWGKGRGTLQETQYF
NA	TRBV18	NA	TRBJ2-5	TGTGCCAGCGGCGGAGTGGGCCAGACCTTCTCCCAAGAGACCCAGTACTTC	CASGGVGQTFSQETQYF